This TCR beta chain was recorded in a study of T-cell reconstitution after alpha-beta-depleted transplantation in children. Unique molecular identifiers were used to barcode this TCRbeta library. TCRdb re-called the PCR reads with MiXCR, one entry per CDR3 protein. The profile shows just under 550,000 distinct CDR3 sequences, about 18% of them singletons. V trimming: 5 bases; J trimming: 4 bases; junction bases outside the gene matches: 10. This CDR3 is 16 amino acids long. Germline V lookup: CDR1 MNHEY, CDR2 SMNVEV (reference sequence). The sample in question was PBMCs from the stem cell graft donor, obtained from the stem cell graft. This receptor was obtained from a human donor who donated a stem cell graft to a child with acute lymphoblastic leukemia. The V gene is TRBV27, the J gene TRBJ2-3; 9 nucleotides line up with TRBD1. CDR3 region: CASSTTPDRGADTQYF. The CDR3 DNA sequence: TGTGCCAGCAGTACAACCCCGGACAGGGGAGCAGATACGCAGTATTTT.